This T cell receptor (beta chain) is drawn from a study of Graves' ophthalmopathy and Graves' hyperthyroidism. Amplification targeted the TCR beta CDR3 regions, with RNA transcripts as the source material. Second-round multiplex PCR followed a first-round RT-PCR using HTBI primers. TCRdb reprocessed the multiplex PCR reads with MiXCR, giving one entry per CDR3 protein. Of some 1.1 million distinct CDR3 sequences listed, about two fifths are singletons. Only one count was recorded for this clonotype. The junction departs from the called germline gene at one end, perhaps through a read error. Material: peripheral blood or thyroid tissue (not recorded which). This receptor was obtained from an adult man with Graves' hyperthyroidism.

The CDR3 nucleotides are TGCAGTGCTCCTACTAGCGGGGTAACCTACGGGCAGTACTTC. This gives the protein CSAPTSGVTYGQYF. The V and J genes are TRBV20-1 and TRBJ2-7; 10 bases align to TRBD2. Germline CDR1 is DFQATT and CDR2 is SNEGSKA (reference sequence). This CDR3 is built from 14 residues.